The 8 T cell receptor beta chains presented below share a single source sample, sequenced in a study of human versus mouse CDR3 diversity and MHC coevolution. Sequencing was performed with immunoSEQ multiplex PCR; in TCRdb, only in-frame clones are kept and a portion is missing. The data hold about 80,000 clones, with around 93% observed a single time. The sequenced sample consisted of naive CD4+ T cells from blood. The subset here: CD45RO-negative CD62L-positive naive CD4 T cells. The receptors derive from a person aged 25 to 69 in good health.

V usage is TRBV7-6 and J usage is TRBJ1-1, with TRBD1 identical over 8 bases. The CDR3 contains 15 residues. V lost 5 bases, J lost 5 bases, and 10 bases stayed unmatched. CDR1 and CDR2 from the germline V gene are SGHVS and FNYEAQ. The CDR3 DNA reads TGTGCCAGCAGCCCAGGACAGGGCTGGAAGACTGAAGCTTTCTTT. Amino acids: CASSPGQGWKTEAFF.

V is TRBV18 and J is TRBJ1-6, with D hard to call. The CDR3 contains 14 residues. The V gene lost 3 bases and the J gene lost 7 bases, with 10 bases spanning the gap. Germline V gene lookup returns CDR1 KGHSH and CDR2 LQKENI. In DNA, the CDR3 is TGTGCCAGCTCACCCCCAGGTGGCAATTCACCCCTCCACTTT. The encoded protein is CASSPPGGNSPLHF.

The chain has TRBV9 and TRBJ2-3, with 7 bases aligning to TRBD2. Looked up from germline, CDR1 is SGDLS and CDR2 is YYNGEE. This CDR3 is 14 amino acids long. With V trimmed by 1 base and J by 7 bases, 6 bases remained unmatched. CDR3 sequence (DNA): TGTGCCAGCAGCGTACCGGGAGGACCCTATACGCAGTATTTT. It is translated as CASSVPGGPYTQYF.

This chain joins TRBV25-1 and TRBJ2-7, with unresolved D. This CDR3 has 11 amino acids. Looked up from germline, CDR1 is MGHDK and CDR2 is SYGVNS. Trimming took 4 bases from V and 6 from J, leaving 7 bases between them. The DNA of the CDR3 is TGTGCCAGCAGTGCAGTTTTCGAGCAGTACTTC. Residues: CASSAVFEQYF.

The chain links TRBV2 to TRBJ2-5, with TRBD2 as a possible D gene (6 bases). Gene TRBJ2-7 matches the end of the DNA better, so the J call may be wrong. The CDR3 has 14 amino acids. From germline, CDR1 is SNHLY and CDR2 FYNNEI. As DNA, the CDR3 is TGTGCCAGCCGGGGGTTCTACGGCTCCTACGAGCAGTACTTC. Protein product: CASRGFYGSYEQYF.

V is TRBV5-6 and J is TRBJ1-6; D may be TRBD1 (5 bases). Germline V gene lookup returns CDR1 SGHDT and CDR2 YYEEEE. This CDR3 is 15 amino acids long. With 5 bases removed from V and 9 bases from J, the gap between germline ends came to 18 bases. CDR3 region: CASRRLAREASPLHF. The CDR3 DNA follows: TGTGCCAGCAGGCGGTTAGCCAGGGAAGCTTCACCCCTCCACTTT.

The chain is built from TRBV5-6 and TRBJ1-6, with a tentative D call TRBD1 (6 bases). CDR1 and CDR2 (germline): SGHDT, YYEEEE. The V and J ends lost 4 bases and 7 bases respectively, with 12 bases between them. The CDR3 has 14 amino acids. The CDR3 DNA follows: TGTGCCAGCAGCCCAGGGGCTGCGAATTCACCCCTCCACTTT. Its protein product is CASSPGAANSPLHF.

The chain combines TRBV9 with TRBJ1-1, with TRBD1 as a possible D gene (5 bases). This CDR3 has 13 amino acids. V was pared by 3 bases and J by 2 bases, with 8 bases between. The germline V gene has CDR1 SGDLS and CDR2 YYNGEE. The CDR3 bases are TGTGCCAGCAGCGGGCAGGGCAACACTGAAGCTTTCTTT. This translates into CASSGQGNTEAFF.